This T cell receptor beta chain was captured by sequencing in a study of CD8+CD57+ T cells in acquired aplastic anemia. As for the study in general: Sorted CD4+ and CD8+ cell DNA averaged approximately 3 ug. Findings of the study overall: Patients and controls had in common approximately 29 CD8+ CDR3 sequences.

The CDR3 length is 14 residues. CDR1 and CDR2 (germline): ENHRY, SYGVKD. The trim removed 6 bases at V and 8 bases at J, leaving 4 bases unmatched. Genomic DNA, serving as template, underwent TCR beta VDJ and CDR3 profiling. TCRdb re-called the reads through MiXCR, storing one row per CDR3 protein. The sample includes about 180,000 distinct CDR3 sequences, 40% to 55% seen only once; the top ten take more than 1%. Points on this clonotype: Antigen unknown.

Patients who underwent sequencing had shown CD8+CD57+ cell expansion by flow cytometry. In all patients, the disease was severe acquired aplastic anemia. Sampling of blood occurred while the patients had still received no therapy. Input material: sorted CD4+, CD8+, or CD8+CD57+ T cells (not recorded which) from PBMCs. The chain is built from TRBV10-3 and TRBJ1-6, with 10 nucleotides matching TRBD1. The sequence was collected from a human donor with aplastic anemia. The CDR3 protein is CAIRAGQGDSPLHF. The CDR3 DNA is TGTGCCATCAGGGCCGGACAGGGGGATTCACCCCTCCACTTT.